This passage covers 4 T cell receptor beta chains from one sample sequenced in a study of immune evolution from preneoplasia to lung adenocarcinoma. Using immunoSEQ multiplex PCR, the repertoire was profiled, and TCRdb retains in-frame clones only, with some absent. Of 5,000 to 8,000 clones in the sample, around 73% were seen once. Specimen: FFPE lung adenocarcinoma in situ tissue. The origin of the receptors is a donor of 70 years or more with lung adenocarcinoma.

V is TRBV6-5 and J is TRBJ1-4; D uncertain. The V end was cut by 5 bases, the J end by 1 base, with 11 bases between. The CDR3 is 15 residues long. Germline assignment: CDR1 MNHEY and CDR2 SVGAGI. The CDR3 nucleotides read TGTGCCAGCAGTCCCTGGACTGGAACTAATGAAAAACTGTTTTTT. Translation: CASSPWTGTNEKLFF.

The chain employs TRBV12-5 and TRBJ1-1, with D unresolved. CDR3 size: 13 residues. Germline V CDR1 and CDR2: LGHNT, FRNRAP. V gave up 5 bases and J gave up 4 bases, with 11 bases separating them. The CDR3: CASGPNSGTEAFF. The CDR3 DNA reads TGTGCTAGTGGTCCCAATTCTGGCACTGAAGCTTTCTTT.

The V and J genes are TRBV5-1 and TRBJ2-1; 9 bases align to TRBD2. In germline, CDR1 is SGHRS, CDR2 YFSETQ. V shed 2 bases, J shed 6 bases, and the junction held 9 bases outside the gene matches. The CDR3 contains 16 residues. This CDR3 reads CASSFGAGGPLNEQFF. The CDR3 DNA is TGCGCCAGCAGCTTCGGTGCGGGGGGGCCCCTCAATGAGCAGTTCTTC.

The J gene is TRBJ2-5, the V gene TRBV19; D ambiguous. The CDR3 totals 13 residues. In germline, CDR1 is LNHDA, CDR2 SQIVND (reference sequence). V gave up 3 bases and J gave up 2 bases, with 7 bases separating them. In nucleotides, the CDR3 is TGTGCCAGTAGTATCAGTCATCAAGAGACCCAGTACTTC. Translating gives CASSISHQETQYF.